This T cell receptor (beta chain) was recorded in a study of spatial heterogeneity in lung cancer. The CDR3 totals 15 residues. Germline V CDR1 and CDR2: SGDLS, YYNGEE. The V end lost 6 bases, the J end lost 0 bases, and 15 bases lay between the germline ends. This sample's time point: sample taken at primary tumor resection. Unsorted whole RNA of tumor, nontumor lung or frozen PBMC was sequenced. This clonotype was found many times. TCRdb ran MiXCR on the 5' RACE reads and lists one entry per CDR3 protein. The sample includes roughly 14,000 distinct CDR3 sequences, around 9.1% of them seen just once. The TCR comes from a male donor with early-stage non-small cell lung cancer. The rearrangement joins TRBV9 to TRBJ2-5; D tentatively reads TRBD1 or TRBD2 (5 bases each). This specimen was PBMCs, taken at surgery. The CDR3 DNA sequence: TGTGCCAGCACCCAACGGGACGGATACCAAGAGACCCAGTACTTC. Translating it yields CASTQRDGYQETQYF.